These 6 T cell receptor beta chains share one sample of origin, sequenced in a study of T cells after posttransplantation cyclophosphamide. Control samples came 1 year after myeloablative marrow transplants with methotrexate plus calcineurin inhibitor. Measured with immunoSEQ multiplex PCR; TCRdb has only the in-frame clones, and not every one. The sample yields 9,000 to 10,000 clones, more than 75% seen once. The input for sequencing was PBMCs, taken after an allogeneic stem cell transplant with a calcineurin inhibitor and methotrexate. The receptors shown here come from a male patient between 25 and 39 years old who received an allogeneic stem cell transplant from an unrelated donor, was CMV-positive, and had no GVHD. Some T cells may be graft donor cells.

The chain has TRBV5-4 and TRBJ2-7; D is perhaps TRBD1 (7 bases). The germline gives CDR1 SGHNT, CDR2 YYREEE (reference sequence). There are 14 residues in the CDR3. V was cut by 0 bases and J by 5 bases, with 12 bases left in between. In DNA form, the CDR3 reads TGTGCCAGCAGCTTGGCTGGCAGGGGGGACGAGCAGTACTTC. It translates to CASSLAGRGDEQYF.

The chain uses TRBV18 and TRBJ2-2; TRBD2 matches at 12 bases. V was clipped by 3 bases and J by 8 bases; unmatched bases: 1. This CDR3 region has 14 residues. Germline V gene sequence: CDR1 KGHSH, CDR2 LQKENI. CDR3 coding DNA: TGTGCCAGCTCACCCGGACTAGCGGGAGGGGAGCTGTTTTTT. It specifies CASSPGLAGGELFF.

This clone was seen only once. V and J are TRBV6-5 and TRBJ1-5; D is perhaps TRBD1 (5 bases). Trimming removed 5 bases from V and 0 bases from J, with 11 bases in between. Germline V lookup: CDR1 MNHEY, CDR2 SVGAGI. This CDR3 region has 15 residues. The CDR3 DNA reads as TGTGCCAGCAGTGCACAGGTTTATAGCAATCAGCCCCAGCATTTT. This sequence encodes CASSAQVYSNQPQHF.

This chain connects TRBV2 to TRBJ2-3; D is unresolved. The germline CDR1 and CDR2 sequences are SNHLY and FYNNEI. Trimming shortened V by 7 bases and J by 1 base, and 9 bases separated the two germline ends. The CDR3 loop spans 13 amino acids. In nucleotides, the CDR3 is TGTGCCAGCAACTGGGCAGGCACAGATACGCAGTATTTT. This encodes CASNWAGTDTQYF.

The chain combines TRBV4-1 with TRBJ2-1; a weak D match, TRBD2 (6 bases). The CDR3 is 15 amino acids. Germline CDR1 MGHRA, CDR2 YSYEKL. Trimming shortened V by 4 bases and J by 3 bases, and 13 bases separated the two germline ends. CDR3 loop: CASSPRDGSYNEQFF. CDR3 bases: TGCGCCAGCAGCCCGAGGGACGGGAGCTACAATGAGCAGTTCTTC.

The chain recombines TRBV7-9 with TRBJ2-5; TRBD2 aligns across 7 bases. The junction had 12 bases not matched to a gene; V was cut back by 5 bases and J by 3 bases. CDR3 size: 16 residues. Germline lookup yields CDR1 SEHNR and CDR2 FQNEAQ (reference sequence). In DNA form, the CDR3 reads TGTGCCAGCAGCCACCGCATGACTAGCAAGGAAGAGACCCAGTACTTC. Translation: CASSHRMTSKEETQYF.